One sample yielded the 13 T cell receptor beta chains listed below, sequenced in a study of blood T cell repertoires in COVID-19. Profiled with immunoSEQ multiplex PCR; TCRdb holds only in-frame clones, not every one. Here the sample spans 120,000 to 150,000 clones, around nine tenths being singletons. The sample taken for sequencing was peripheral blood. Receptors were obtained from a human donor in a cohort sampled during active COVID-19.

The chain employs TRBV6-2 or TRBV6-3 and TRBJ1-5, with TRBD1 matching over 7 bases. The germline V gene has CDR1 MNHEY and CDR2 SVGEGT. This CDR3 region has 14 residues. Trimming took 4 bases from V and 3 from J; bases not matched to a gene: 3. The CDR3: CASSSGQLNQPQHF. CDR3 bases: TGTGCCAGCAGTTCGGGACAGCTCAATCAGCCCCAGCATTTT.

V and J are TRBV19 and TRBJ1-1; D unresolved. This CDR3 is built from 17 residues. CDR1 LNHDA and CDR2 SQIVND come from the germline V gene (reference sequence). Between the trimmed V and J ends, which lost 2 bases and 1 base, there was a span of 17 bases. CDR3 nucleotides: TGTGCCAGTAGTATATCAATCGGGGTGAGGCCGAACACTGAAGCTTTCTTT. Protein: CASSISIGVRPNTEAFF.

J is TRBJ1-1 and V is TRBV18; D is unresolved. Germline-derived CDR1 and CDR2 are KGHSH and LQKENI. This CDR3 is built from 14 residues. The ends were cut back, 5 bases at V and 0 bases at J, with 10 bases in the middle. CDR3 nucleotide sequence: TGTGCCAGCTCAAGGACTATCGTGAACACTGAAGCTTTCTTT. Its protein product is CASSRTIVNTEAFF.

This chain connects TRBV30 to TRBJ1-1, with 7 bases that match TRBD1. The V gene's germline CDR1 is GTSNPN and CDR2 SVGIG (reference sequence). This CDR3 region has 11 residues. With V trimmed by 3 bases and J by 10 bases, 5 bases remained unmatched. DNA for the CDR3: TGTGCCTGGAGAGACTCAGGGGGAGCTTTCTTT. The encoded protein is CAWRDSGGAFF.

The gene calls are TRBV19 and TRBJ2-2; 13 nucleotides match TRBD2. The CDR3 extends over 15 amino acids. The V and J ends lost 7 bases and 6 bases, in that order; junction bases with no gene match: 5. Germline CDR1 reads LNHDA; CDR2 reads SQIVND (reference sequence). The CDR3 nucleotides read TGTGCCAGTATTCCGGGACTAGCGGGATCCGGGGAGCTGTTTTTT. Encoded protein: CASIPGLAGSGELFF.

The V call is TRBV19, the J call TRBJ2-3, with 8 bases lining up with TRBD1. From germline, CDR1 is LNHDA and CDR2 SQIVND (reference sequence). Trimming removed 6 bases from V and 6 bases from J; junction bases left unmatched: 11. The CDR3 has 15 residues. The CDR3 sequence is CASSDQGALFDTQYF. For the CDR3, the DNA is TGTGCCAGTAGCGACCAGGGGGCCCTCTTTGATACGCAGTATTTT.

The chain employs TRBV3-1 (or the pseudogene TRBV3-2) and TRBJ1-4, with TRBD1 identical over 8 bases. The germline gives CDR1 LGHDT, CDR2 YNNKEL (reference sequence). With 4 bases clipped from V and 9 bases from J, the junction kept 10 bases outside the gene matches. The CDR3 totals 15 residues. The CDR3 region is CASSPRGAGGQKLFF. CDR3 coding DNA: TGTGCCAGCAGCCCCCGGGGTGCAGGGGGCCAAAAACTGTTTTTT.

The chain carries TRBV27 and TRBJ2-1; TRBD1 matches 9 bases. The CDR3 length is 15 residues. The junction had 13 bases not matched to a gene; V was cut back by 0 bases and J by 16 bases. Looked up from germline, CDR1 is MNHEY and CDR2 is SMNVEV (reference sequence). The CDR3 reads CASSLSSGSGTGCFF. Here the CDR3 DNA reads TGTGCCAGCAGTTTATCTAGTGGGTCCGGGACAGGGTGTTTCTTC.

This chain uses TRBV7-6 with TRBJ2-2, with 8 positions matching TRBD2. From germline, CDR1 is SGHVS and CDR2 FNYEAQ. Unmatched junction bases numbered 14, after V lost 5 bases and J lost 6 bases. The CDR3 runs to 17 residues. CDR3 in DNA: TGTGCCAGCAGCCGCTTAGCCGCGACTAGCGTGGCCGGGGAGCTGTTTTTT. This encodes CASSRLAATSVAGELFF.

The chain combines TRBV6-6 with TRBJ1-4; a possible D gene is TRBD1 (5 bases). Trimming took 10 bases from V and 2 from J, leaving 20 bases between them. The CDR3 is made up of 16 amino acids. The germline V gene has CDR1 MNHNY and CDR2 SVGAGI (reference sequence). CDR3 sequence reads: CAISTGWGTTNEKLFF. CDR3 DNA: TGTGCCATCAGCACGGGGTGGGGGACTACTAATGAAAAACTGTTTTTT.

The chain uses TRBV28 and TRBJ2-7; 7 positions match TRBD2. Trimming took 2 bases from V and 3 from J; bases not matched to a gene: 1. Germline lookup yields CDR1 MDHEN and CDR2 SYDVKM. This CDR3 contains 13 residues. The CDR3 sequence: CASSLASGYEQYF. CDR3 nucleotides: TGTGCCAGCAGTTTAGCTAGCGGCTACGAGCAGTACTTC.

The V gene is TRBV10-3, the J gene TRBJ2-7; 7 bases line up with TRBD2. Trimming at V came to 2 bases and at J to 2 bases, leaving 0 bases not matched to a gene. This CDR3 has 13 amino acids. CDR1 and CDR2 from the germline V gene are ENHRY and SYGVKD. In DNA form, the CDR3 reads TGTGCCATCAGTGAGGGACTAGCCTACGAGCAGTACTTC. It specifies CAISEGLAYEQYF.

In its sample, this clone was seen once. The gene calls are TRBV28 and TRBJ2-7; 7 bases match TRBD1. V lost 5 bases, J lost 1 base, and 8 bases stayed unmatched. This CDR3 comprises 15 residues. Germline CDR1 is MDHEN and CDR2 is SYDVKM. In DNA, the CDR3 is TGTGCCAGCAGTCTGACAGGGTATCTATCCTACGAGCAGTACTTC. Amino acid sequence: CASSLTGYLSYEQYF.